The T cell receptor beta chain under discussion was sequenced for a study of blood T cell repertoires in COVID-19. Overall study context: Specimens from acute and convalescent COVID-19 originated in the United States, Italy and Spain. PBMCs, B-cell-depleted T cells, or T cells were the source of the cDNA or gDNA that made up the material.

Methods used by the authors: Reference gene primer amplification yielded estimated nucleated cell counts. Repertoires were generated with immunoSEQ multiplex PCR, while TCRdb's copy carries only in-frame clones and drops some. V, J and clone size are those of that table, while D and trimming were read from the DNA. The sample has tens of thousands of clones, 80% to 90% seen once. The CDR3 length is 15 residues. Germline CDR1 is SGHDT and CDR2 is YYEEEE. Trimming took 7 bases from V and 4 from J, leaving 15 bases between them. The sample was peripheral blood. The rearrangement joins TRBV5-6 to TRBJ1-6, with a weak D call TRBD1 (6 bases). The source of this sequence is a man in his 60s with acute or convalescent COVID-19. In nucleotides, the CDR3 is TGTGCCAGCCTACAGGGACGGGGATATAATTCACCCCTCCACTTT. Protein: CASLQGRGYNSPLHF.